The 6 T cell receptor beta chains presented below share a single source sample, sequenced in a study of tumor and adjacent non-tumor tissue in lung cancer. RNA was extracted from bulk tissue without any cell sorting. A modified ARM-PCR protocol with three rounds of nested PCR amplified TCRbeta. TCRdb re-called the multiplex PCR reads with MiXCR, one entry per CDR3 protein. The sample contains around 74,000 distinct CDR3 sequences, 65% to 75% of which appear only once. Source material: lung tumor tissue. These receptors came from a woman aged 70-85 years with non-small cell lung cancer.

A note on this clonotype: Germline and junction disagree at one end, which may indicate a read error. This chain links TRBV20-1 with TRBJ2-3; 10 nucleotides line up with TRBD2. The CDR3 has 14 residues. CDR1 and CDR2 (germline): DFQATT, SNEGSKA (reference sequence). CDR3 sequence: CSASTSGNTGTQYF. The CDR3 DNA reads as TGCAGTGCTTCCACTAGCGGGAACACAGGTACGCAATATTTT.

Comments on this clonotype: Its ends do not fully match the called genes, so a read error is possible. CDR3 loop: CVSNLGPGTGHLYDYTF. Written as DNA, the CDR3 is TGTGTCAGCAACTTAGGTCCCGGGACAGGACACCTCTATGACTACACCTTC. The chain combines TRBV7-9 with TRBJ1-2; 8 positions match TRBD1. This CDR3 is built from 17 residues. From germline, CDR1 is SEHNR and CDR2 FQNEAQ (reference sequence).

This chain links TRBV4-1 with TRBJ2-2, with no clear D. The CDR3 is 11 residues long. CDR1 MGHRA and CDR2 YSYEKL come from the germline V gene. V dropped 6 bases and J dropped 16 bases, with 15 bases sitting between them. The CDR3 sequence: CASRATVESFF. In DNA, the CDR3 is TGCGCCAGCAGGGCCACCGTGGAGTCGTTTTTT.

This clonotype was picked up one time. One end of the junction fails to match germline, which may point to a read error. The CDR3 loop is CASARGWYTDTHYF. CDR3 DNA: TGTGCCAGTGCCCGGGGGTGGTACACAGATACGCACTATTTT. V gene TRBV12-3 or TRBV12-4 combines with J gene TRBJ2-3; D is perhaps TRBD2 (6 bases). This CDR3 has 14 amino acids.

The chain is built from TRBV4-1 and TRBJ2-1, with 8 bases aligning to TRBD2. J was trimmed by 6 bases and V by 4 bases; bases with no gene match: 11. The germline gives CDR1 MGHRA, CDR2 YSYEKL. The CDR3 sequence is 16 residues long. CDR3 protein: CASSPEWTSSTNEQFF. CDR3 in DNA: TGCGCCAGCAGCCCAGAATGGACTAGCTCTACCAATGAGCAGTTCTTC.

Only a few counts were recorded for this clonotype. A read error is possible here, since a much larger clone lies one base away. This rearrangement joins TRBV7-8 to TRBJ2-7; 9 bases map to TRBD2. The length of the CDR3 is 15 residues. In germline, CDR1 is SGHVS, CDR2 FQNEAQ. CDR3 region: CASSSKREVVYERYF. CDR3 coding DNA: TGTGCCAGCAGCTCCAAGCGGGAGGTCGTTTACGAGCGGTACTTC.